This T cell receptor beta chain was captured in a study of blood T cell repertoires in COVID-19. This clone was counted a single time. The germline CDR1 and CDR2 sequences are SGHRS and YFSETQ. This CDR3 has 15 amino acids. The J segment lost 0 bases and the V segment lost 6 bases, leaving 6 bases of the junction unmatched. Individuals aged 18 to 89 years were recruited from some 26 US areas. Clinical history as reported by participants underpinned cohort assignment. This table comes from immunoSEQ multiplex PCR, and its TCRdb copy is limited to in-frame clones, with some not included. The table has 220,000 or so clones, 84% seen once.

This receptor was taken from a middle-aged woman who had recovered from COVID-19. The chain employs TRBV5-1 and TRBJ2-3; 8 positions match TRBD2. Sequencing was performed on PBMCs or T cells enriched from blood (not recorded which). DNA for the CDR3: TGCGCCAGCACGGTAACGGGAGGGAGCACAGATACGCAGTATTTT. It translates to CASTVTGGSTDTQYF.